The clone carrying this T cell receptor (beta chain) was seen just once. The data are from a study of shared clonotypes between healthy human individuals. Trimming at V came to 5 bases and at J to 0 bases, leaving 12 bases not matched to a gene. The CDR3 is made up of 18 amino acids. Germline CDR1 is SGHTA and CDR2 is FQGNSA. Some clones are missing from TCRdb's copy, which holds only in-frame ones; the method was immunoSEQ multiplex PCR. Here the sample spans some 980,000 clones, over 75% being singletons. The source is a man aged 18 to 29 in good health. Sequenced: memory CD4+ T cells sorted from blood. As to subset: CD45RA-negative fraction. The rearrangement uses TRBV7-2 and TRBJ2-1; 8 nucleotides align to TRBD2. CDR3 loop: CASSRPRVAGSSYNEQFF. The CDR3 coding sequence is TGTGCCAGCAGCCGACCCCGGGTAGCGGGGTCCTCCTACAATGAGCAGTTCTTC.